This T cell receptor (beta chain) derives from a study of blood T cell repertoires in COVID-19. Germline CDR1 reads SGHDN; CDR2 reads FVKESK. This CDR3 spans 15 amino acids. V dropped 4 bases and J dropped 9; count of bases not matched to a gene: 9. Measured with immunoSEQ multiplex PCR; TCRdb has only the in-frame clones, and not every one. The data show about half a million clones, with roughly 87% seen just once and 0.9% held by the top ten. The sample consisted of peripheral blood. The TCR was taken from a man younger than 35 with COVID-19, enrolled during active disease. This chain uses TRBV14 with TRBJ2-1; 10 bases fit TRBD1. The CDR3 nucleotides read TGTGCCAGCAGCCCAGATACGACAGGGGGCGGTGAGCAGTTCTTC. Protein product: CASSPDTTGGGEQFF. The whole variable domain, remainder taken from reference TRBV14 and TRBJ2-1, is EAGVTQFPSHSVIEKGQTVTLRCDPISGHDNLYWYRRVMGKEIKFLLHFVKESKQDESGMPNNRFLAERTGGTYSTLKVQPAELEDSGVYFCASSPDTTGGGEQFFGPGTRLTVL.